A selection of T cell receptor beta chains follows, all from one sample in a study of a mutant IDH1 vaccine in newly diagnosed glioma. No antigen is known for these receptors. Profiling relied on immunoSEQ multiplex PCR, and the TCRdb table lists in-frame clones only, not all of them. The sample holds 110,000 or so clones, 90% seen once. This specimen was PBMCs, taken from a glioma patient whose treatment included an IDH1 peptide vaccine. Receptors originate from a woman aged 45-65 years with glioma. The CDR3 runs from the conserved cysteine through the conserved F or W. D genes are given only for firm matches. Size is omitted from some rows. Given values are once, few, many or a class for expanded clones.

j_call	clone_size	d_call	v_call	cdr3_nt	cdr3_aa
TRBJ2-7	.	.	TRBV15	TGTGCCACCAGCAGAGATACGGGAGCCTCCTACGAGCAGTACTTC	CATSRDTGASYEQYF
TRBJ2-5	.	TRBD1	TRBV5-1	TGCGCCAGCAGCTCCTACCCGGGACAGGGGGTGGGAGAGACCCAGTACTTC	CASSSYPGQGVGETQYF
TRBJ2-4	.	.	TRBV19	TGTGCCAGTAGGGTAAACGCGGGCAAAAACATTCAGTACTTC	CASRVNAGKNIQYF
TRBJ2-1	.	.	TRBV5-1	TGCGCCAGCAGTCCCCCATCAGGAACCAATGAGCAGTTCTTC	CASSPPSGTNEQFF
TRBJ2-7	.	TRBD1	TRBV6-1	TGTGCCAGTATTGACAGGGCCCACGAGCAGTACTTC	CASIDRAHEQYF
TRBJ2-5	.	TRBD1	TRBV5-8	TGTGCCAGCAGCCGACCGGGACAGGGTTTAGAGACCCAGTACTTC	CASSRPGQGLETQYF
TRBJ2-2	.	.	TRBV5-1	TGCGCCAGCAGCTTTGCATTAACCGGGGAGCTGTTTTTT	CASSFALTGELFF
TRBJ2-3	.	.	TRBV7-3	TGTGCCAGCAGCGCCAACCCGGCGGGGGATACGCAGTATTTT	CASSANPAGDTQYF
TRBJ2-2	.	.	TRBV29-1	TGCAGCGTTGTTTTTGGGGGACATCGGGGAGCTGTTTTT	CSVVFGGHRGAVF
TRBJ1-1	.	TRBD1	TRBV6-5	TGTGCCAGCAGTCCCCAGGACGGGACAGCCCCTGAAGCTTTCTTT	CASSPQDGTAPEAFF
TRBJ2-7	.	.	TRBV19	TGTGCCAGATTCCGGGACTCCCTCACCTACGAGCAGTACTTC	CARFRDSLTYEQYF
TRBJ2-4	.	TRBD2	TRBV10-3	TGTGCCATCAGTGAGAGACTAGCGGGAGGGCCTATTCTAGCCAAAAACATTCAGTACTTC	CAISERLAGGPILAKNIQYF
TRBJ2-7	once	.	TRBV12-1	TGTGCCAGCAGCAGAACTAGCGGGAGCTCCTACGAGCAGTACTTC	CASSRTSGSSYEQYF
TRBJ1-5	.	.	TRBV7-2	TGTGCCAGCAGCTTAATGGGAGATCAGCCCCAGCATTTT	CASSLMGDQPQHF
TRBJ1-5	.	.	TRBV6-1	TGTGCCAGCAGTGAAAGGGCGACAGCTAGCAATCAGCCCCAGCATTTT	CASSERATASNQPQHF
TRBJ2-2	once	.	TRBV18	TGTGCCAGCTCAATAGGTTTTGGTACCGGGGAGCTGTTTTTT	CASSIGFGTGELFF
TRBJ2-1	.	.	TRBV29-1	TGCAGCGTCCGCTATCAAGTCAATGAGCAGTTCTTC	CSVRYQVNEQFF
TRBJ1-5	.	.	TRBV27	TGTGCCAGCAGCGCAGAGAATAGCAATCAGCCCCAGCATTTT	CASSAENSNQPQHF
TRBJ2-1	.	TRBD2	TRBV7-9	TGTGCCAGCAGCCCTGGGGCTAGCGGGAGGGATGATGAGCAGTTCTTC	CASSPGASGRDDEQFF
TRBJ2-2	.	TRBD1	TRBV4-1	TGCGCCAGCAGCCAAGCAGGGGGAAGGTCCGGGGAGCTGTTTTTT	CASSQAGGRSGELFF
TRBJ1-6	.	.	TRBV30	TGTGCCTGGAGGGCCGGGTGGGATTCACCCCTCCACTTT	CAWRAGWDSPLHF
TRBJ1-4	.	.	TRBV5-1	TGCGCCAGCAGCTTGGACCATAATAGGTATACTAATGAAAAACTGTTTTTT	CASSLDHNRYTNEKLFF
TRBJ2-7	.	TRBD1	TRBV27	TGTGCCAGCAAAAACCTGCCGACAGGGTTGTCCGAGCAGTACTTC	CASKNLPTGLSEQYF
TRBJ2-3	once	TRBD2	TRBV28	TGTGCCAGCAGTCCGTATGGACTAGCGGGAGGCACAGATACGCAGTATTTT	CASSPYGLAGGTDTQYF
TRBJ2-7	.	.	TRBV5-1	TGCGCCAGCAGCTCCCGACAGTCCTACGAGCAGTACTTC	CASSSRQSYEQYF
TRBJ1-2	few	.	TRBV30	TGTGCCTGGGCAAGGGGGAGGACAGCCGGCGGCTACACCTTC	CAWARGRTAGGYTF
TRBJ1-1	.	.	TRBV27	TGTGCCAGCAGTTTACGGGCAGGGCTGAACACTGAAGCTTTCTTT	CASSLRAGLNTEAFF
TRBJ2-7	once	.	TRBV19	TGTGCCAGTAGTATAGGAATAGGCTCCTACGAGCAGTACTTC	CASSIGIGSYEQYF
TRBJ2-7	.	TRBD2	TRBV28	TGTGCCAGCACCCCGGGGGGGGCCCCCTACGAGCAGTACTTC	CASTPGGAPYEQYF
TRBJ2-7	.	.	TRBV7-9	TGTGCCAGCAGCTTAAGGAGACTAGGAACGGAGGGGCAGTACTTC	CASSLRRLGTEGQYF
TRBJ2-5	.	TRBD2	TRBV27	TGTGCCAGCAGCGTATTAGCGGGAGTTGAGACCCAGTACTTC	CASSVLAGVETQYF
TRBJ1-1	.	TRBD1	TRBV28	TGTGCCAGCAGCTCCCCACCGGACAGGTTTACTGAAGCTTTCTTT	CASSSPPDRFTEAFF
TRBJ2-1	.	TRBD2	TRBV19	TGTGCCAGTAGTCCTCACTGGGTCCGGACTAGCTCACATGAGCAGTTCTTC	CASSPHWVRTSSHEQFF
TRBJ2-3	once	TRBD2	TRBV29-1	TGCAGCGTTGAAGGCGGGAGGGGGGCAGATACGCAGTATTTT	CSVEGGRGADTQYF
TRBJ2-7	.	.	TRBV7-9	TGTGCCAGCAGCTTAGAAGAGTACTACGAGCAGTACTTC	CASSLEEYYEQYF
TRBJ2-1	.	.	TRBV7-2	TGTGCCAGCAGCTTACTCTTTTCAACTTGGAATGAGCAGTTCTTC	CASSLLFSTWNEQFF
TRBJ2-7	.	.	TRBV28	TGTGCCAGCAGTTTTCTCGGAGGCTCCTACGAGCAGTACTTC	CASSFLGGSYEQYF
TRBJ2-2	.	TRBD2	TRBV9	TGTGCCAGCAGCGCCAGACTAGCGGGCGACACCGGGGAGCTGTTTTTT	CASSARLAGDTGELFF
TRBJ2-5	.	TRBD2	TRBV9	TGTGCCAGCAGCGCAACCTCTAGCGGGAGTCGTCGAGAGACCCAGTACTTC	CASSATSSGSRRETQYF
TRBJ2-7	.	TRBD2	TRBV14	TGTGCCAGCAGCCAAGATAACGCTAGCGGGAGGTACCACGAGCAGTACTTC	CASSQDNASGRYHEQYF
TRBJ2-3	.	.	TRBV11-3	TGTGCCAGCAGCTTAGATGGTGGCGGGGCTAGTACGCAGTATTTT	CASSLDGGGASTQYF
TRBJ2-2	.	.	TRBV2	TGTGCCAGCAAGGGGTTCCTCCGCCCCCCCACCGGGGAGCTGTTTTTT	CASKGFLRPPTGELFF
TRBJ1-5	.	TRBD1	TRBV6-5	TGTGCCAGCAGCACAGGGGAGGGTCAGCCCCAGCATTTT	CASSTGEGQPQHF
TRBJ2-7	.	TRBD1	TRBV18	TGTGCCAGCTCACCGACGACAGGGCCCAACTACGAGCAGTACTTC	CASSPTTGPNYEQYF
TRBJ2-7	.	.	TRBV7-9	TGTGCCAGCAGGCCGGACGCAACCTACGAGCAGTACTTC	CASRPDATYEQYF
TRBJ2-2	.	.	TRBV27	TGTGCCAGCAGTTCGTCGAGCACCGGGGAGCTGTTTTTT	CASSSSSTGELFF
TRBJ2-3	.	.	TRBV6-5	TGTGCCAGCAGTCGCACCACAGGAGAAGATACGCAGTATTTT	CASSRTTGEDTQYF
TRBJ2-3	.	.	TRBV7-6	TGTGCCAGCAGCTTCTATCCCGGGGGAGATACGCAGTATTTT	CASSFYPGGDTQYF
TRBJ2-1	.	TRBD2	TRBV7-3	TGTGCCAGCAGCTTAACGCTAGCGGGCTCCCACAATGAGCAGTTCTTC	CASSLTLAGSHNEQFF
TRBJ1-4	.	.	TRBV5-6	TGTGCCAGCAGCTTAAAGACTCGGGAAGAAAAACTGTTTTTT	CASSLKTREEKLFF
TRBJ2-6	.	.	TRBV5-6	TGTGCCAGCAACCCGGACACCTCTGGGGCCAACGTCCTGACTTTC	CASNPDTSGANVLTF
TRBJ2-2	.	.	TRBV5-1	TGCGCCAGCAGCTTGGGCACGGGTGCGAACACCGGGGAGCTGTTTTTT	CASSLGTGANTGELFF
TRBJ1-1	.	.	TRBV6-5	TGTGCCAGCGGAAAAGACGGCCTGAACACTGAAGCTTTCTTT	CASGKDGLNTEAFF
TRBJ1-2	.	.	TRBV11-2	TGTGCGACTGCGGGGGGCGGCTATGGCTACACCTTC	CATAGGGYGYTF